In this sample, the clone carrying this T cell receptor beta chain turned up once. Only in-frame clones appear in the TCRdb table, and some are missing; sequencing was by immunoSEQ multiplex PCR. The sample shows more than 300,000 clones, 70% to 90% of them seen only once. The entry originates in a study of Ad26.COV2.S vaccination and SARS-CoV-2 variants. The CDR3 covers 14 residues. Trimming pared 7 bases from V and 0 bases from J, leaving 10 bases between. The germline gives CDR1 SNHLY, CDR2 FYNNEI. As to treatment: some 20 received Ad26.COV2.S at low or high dose, single or two shots; roughly five received placebo; per-sample allocation not given. Repertoires come from day 63 after the first vaccine or placebo injection.

The chain employs TRBV2 and TRBJ1-3; no clear D gene. The source was peripheral blood, collected in a trial of Ad26.COV2.S vaccine versus placebo. The TCR comes from a person aged 18-60 years who received the Ad26.COV2.S COVID-19 vaccine or a placebo. The CDR3 bases are TGTGCCAGCACTTCAGGCTCCTCTGGAAACACCATATATTTT. Translating gives CASTSGSSGNTIYF.